This T cell receptor (beta chain) was sequenced during a study of OX40 agonist ivuxolimab in advanced cancers. Across the study: It was permissible to have had prior anti-PD-1, anti-PD-L1 or anti-CTLA-4 therapy, and approximately 38% had some. One patient with hepatocellular carcinoma and two with cutaneous melanoma, three in all, had partial responses.

The assay was immunoSEQ multiplex PCR, and TCRdb's table has in-frame clones only and misses some. The table shows approximately 30,000 clones, with 75% to 90% occurring only once. Findings and limits, study-wide: On average, a greater number of expanded clones characterised CD8+ T cells relative to CD4+. Expanded peripheral T cells had an undetermined antigen specificity.

As for this clone: Its antigen is undetermined.

Per germline, CDR1 MNHEY and CDR2 SVGAGI. The CDR3 covers 14 residues. Trimming at V came to 6 bases and at J to 2 bases, leaving 6 bases not matched to a gene. The J gene is TRBJ2-7, the V gene TRBV6-5; TRBD2 matches at 8 bases. The source is an adult with an advanced solid tumor such as melanoma, head and neck, liver or kidney cancer. Sequencing was performed on CD4+ or CD8+ T cells sorted from blood, taken in a trial of the OX40 agonist ivuxolimab. The DNA of the CDR3 is TGTGCCAGCAGACGGACTAGCCGAACCTACGAGCAGTACTTC. This encodes CASRRTSRTYEQYF.